One sample yielded the 15 T cell receptor beta chains listed below, sequenced in a study of blood T cell repertoires in COVID-19. The table came from immunoSEQ multiplex PCR; TCRdb's copy has only in-frame clones and leaves some out. The data show about 88,000 clones, approximately 91% seen once. The sequenced sample was peripheral blood. The receptors derive from a man aged 60-69 years with acute or convalescent COVID-19.

This chain links TRBV10-2 with TRBJ2-1; 8 nucleotides align to TRBD2. V shed 2 bases, J shed 13 bases, and the junction held 4 bases outside the gene matches. CDR1 and CDR2 (germline): WSHSY, SAAADI. CDR3 length: 12 amino acids. CDR3 loop: CASSETGTSQFF. For the CDR3, the DNA is TGCGCCAGCAGTGAGACCGGGACTAGTCAGTTCTTC.

The chain carries TRBV28 and TRBJ1-1; 9 nucleotides match TRBD1. The trim removed 3 bases at V and 1 base at J, leaving 6 bases unmatched. CDR3 length: 16 residues. Germline CDR1 MDHEN, CDR2 SYDVKM. CDR3 sequence reads: CASSLVPGQGNTEAFF. DNA for the CDR3: TGTGCCAGCAGTTTGGTCCCGGGACAGGGGAACACTGAAGCTTTCTTT. Full variable domain (outside the CDR3, taken from reference TRBV28 and TRBJ1-1): DVKVTQSSRYLVKRTGEKVFLECVQDMDHENMFWYRQDPGLGLRLIYFSYDVKMKEKGDIPEGYSVSREKKERFSLILESASTNQTSMYLCASSLVPGQGNTEAFFGQGTRLTVV.

This chain joins TRBV19 and TRBJ2-7, with D possibly TRBD1 on 6 matching bases. The ends were cut back, 6 bases at V and 0 bases at J, with 15 bases in the middle. The CDR3 sequence is 15 residues long. Per germline, CDR1 LNHDA and CDR2 SQIVND (reference sequence). CDR3 sequence reads: CASRDRNEISYEQYF. CDR3 nucleotide sequence: TGTGCCAGTAGAGACAGGAATGAAATCTCCTACGAGCAGTACTTC. The whole variable domain, filled in from reference TRBV19 and TRBJ2-7, reads DGGITQSPKYLFRKEGQNVTLSCEQNLNHDAMYWYRQDPGQGLRLIYYSQIVNDFQKGDIAEGYSVSREKKESFPLTVTSAQKNPTAFYLCASRDRNEISYEQYFGPGTRLTVT.

This chain links TRBV15 with TRBJ2-2; TRBD2 aligns across 12 bases. J lost 8 bases, V lost 0 bases, and 4 bases had no gene match. CDR3 size: 16 residues. Germline CDR1 reads LNHNV; CDR2 reads YYDKDF (reference sequence). The CDR3 loop reads CATSRDLAGGFGELFF. In DNA, the CDR3 is TGTGCCACCAGCAGAGATCTAGCGGGAGGGTTTGGGGAGCTGTTTTTT. Filled out from reference TRBV15 and TRBJ2-2, the complete variable domain reads DAMVIQNPRYQVTQFGKPVTLSCSQTLNHNVMYWYQQKSSQAPKLLFHYYDKDFNNEADTPDNFQSRRPNTSFCFLDIRSPGLGDTAMYLCATSRDLAGGFGELFFGEGSRLTVL.

The genes are TRBV5-5 and TRBJ2-7; 9 nucleotides agree with TRBD1. The CDR3 runs to 15 residues. V gave up 5 bases and J gave up 1 base; unmatched junction bases: 7. Germline V CDR1 and CDR2: SGHKS, YYEKEE (reference sequence). In DNA form, the CDR3 reads TGTGCCAGCAGGGCCGGGACAGGGTTTTCCTACGAGCAGTACTTC. Amino acid sequence: CASRAGTGFSYEQYF.

The chain links TRBV4-2 to TRBJ1-5; the match to TRBD1 covers 7 bases. The CDR3 loop spans 15 amino acids. V dropped 0 bases and J dropped 7; count of bases not matched to a gene: 6. Germline CDR1 reads LGHNA; CDR2 reads YNFKEQ. For the CDR3, the DNA is TGTGCCAGCAGCCAAGATGGGCAGGGGGGCCAGCCCCAGCATTTT. It translates to CASSQDGQGGQPQHF.

The chain combines TRBV11-3 with TRBJ1-4, with a possible D match to TRBD1 (5 bases). The CDR3 extends over 16 amino acids. Germline lookup yields CDR1 SGHNT and CDR2 YENEEA. V was shortened by 8 bases and J by 6 bases, with 22 bases between the two germline ends. CDR3 sequence: CASPFWRGEEDEKLFF. The CDR3 nucleotides read TGTGCCAGCCCATTTTGGCGGGGGGAGGAAGATGAAAAACTGTTTTTT.

CDR3 DNA sequence: TGTGCCAGCAGCCACCGATCCCTATATGGCTACACCTTC. This translates into CASSHRSLYGYTF. J is TRBJ1-2 and V is TRBV6-5; no reliable D call. The CDR3 extends over 13 amino acids. Trimming left V 6 bases short and J 5 bases short, with 13 bases between. Germline CDR1 and CDR2: MNHEY and SVGAGI.

CDR3 loop: CASTRTSGSSDTQYF. CDR3 in DNA: TGTGCCAGTACCCGGACTAGCGGGAGTTCAGATACGCAGTATTTT. This chain joins TRBV19 and TRBJ2-3; 13 bases align to TRBD2. The CDR3 covers 15 residues. Germline lookup yields CDR1 LNHDA and CDR2 SQIVND (reference sequence). V shed 7 bases and J 4 bases; nucleotides not matched to a gene: 5.

This chain connects TRBV6-5 to TRBJ2-1, with D perhaps TRBD2 (6 bases). This CDR3 is built from 14 residues. Germline assignment: CDR1 MNHEY and CDR2 SVGAGI. V lost 6 bases and J 8 bases, leaving 17 bases between the germline ends. CDR3 coding DNA: TGTGCCAGCAGACTCACCGGGAGCGGCGATGAGCAGTTCTTC. Translation: CASRLTGSGDEQFF.

The rearrangement joins TRBV18 to TRBJ2-1, with TRBD1 matching 8 bases. The CDR3 is 15 amino acids. Germline lookup yields CDR1 KGHSH and CDR2 LQKENI. V lost 4 bases to trimming and J lost 4 bases; unmatched junction nucleotides: 6. The CDR3 loop is CASSHDRGTYNEQFF. As DNA, the CDR3 is TGTGCCAGCTCACACGACAGGGGTACGTACAATGAGCAGTTCTTC.

In its sample, this clone was seen once. This chain connects TRBV12-3 or TRBV12-4 to TRBJ1-1; no definite D call. The CDR3 contains 13 residues. Trimming cost V 3 bases and J 0 bases, with 5 bases left between them. The CDR3 nucleotides read TGTGCCAGCAGTTTTTCTTTGAACACTGAAGCTTTCTTT. It yields the protein CASSFSLNTEAFF.

The chain has TRBV6-1 and TRBJ1-1; D may be TRBD1 (6 bases). Germline CDR1 reads MNHNS; CDR2 reads SASEGT. V shed 0 bases and J shed 5 bases, with 25 bases lying between them. CDR3 length: 19 amino acids. The CDR3 DNA sequence: TGTGCCAGCAGTGAAGCTCGACAACAGGGCCCAACGTTTGATACTGAAGCTTTCTTT. Translated, it gives CASSEARQQGPTFDTEAFF.

V usage is TRBV3-1 (or the pseudogene TRBV3-2) and J usage is TRBJ2-2; 7 nucleotides match TRBD2. Germline V lookup: CDR1 LGHDT, CDR2 YNNKEL (reference sequence). V was clipped by 5 bases and J by 4 bases; unmatched bases: 7. This CDR3 is 15 amino acids long. This CDR3 reads CASSARSSGTGELFF. The CDR3 nucleotides are TGTGCCAGCAGCGCCCGGTCTAGCGGCACCGGGGAGCTGTTTTTT.

This clone appeared once. This chain uses TRBV30 with TRBJ2-1, with D possibly being TRBD1 (5 bases). The length of the CDR3 is 16 residues. Trimming took off 6 bases at V and 4 bases at J, with 22 bases between the two ends. Germline assignment: CDR1 GTSNPN and CDR2 SVGIG (reference sequence). The CDR3 DNA is TGTGCCTGCGGCAGGGCCCTCAACCCCCCTTACAATGAGCAGTTCTTC. It specifies CACGRALNPPYNEQFF.